The 23 T cell receptor beta chains given below trace back to one sample, sequenced in a study of cytomegalovirus exposure and HLA in healthy donors. Primers: 60 Vbeta forward and 13 Jbeta reverse. Clones were sequenced by immunoSEQ multiplex PCR, and TCRdb holds only the in-frame ones, with some missing. In the table there are a few hundred thousand clones, around 73% of which are singletons. The sample taken for sequencing was PBMCs. The receptors derive from a woman in her twenties or thirties in good health and CMV-seronegative.

V is TRBV7-2 and J is TRBJ2-5; no definite D call. This CDR3 is 12 amino acids long. V was clipped by 5 bases and J by 5 bases, with 9 bases between them. In germline, CDR1 is SGHTA, CDR2 FQGNSA. The CDR3 loop is CASSNNAETQYF. CDR3 nucleotides: TGTGCCAGCAGCAATAATGCGGAGACCCAGTACTTC.

This clone was seen only a few times. This chain links TRBV27 with TRBJ2-3; D remains unclear. Germline V gives CDR1 MNHEY, CDR2 SMNVEV (reference sequence). Trimming shortened V by 7 bases and J by 5 bases, and 19 bases separated the two germline ends. The length of the CDR3 is 15 residues. The CDR3 nucleotides read TGTGCCAGCAAGAAGGCAGTACCCCCAGGAGATACGCAGTATTTT. This codes for CASKKAVPPGDTQYF.

V usage is TRBV5-4 and J usage is TRBJ2-5, with 14 bases matching TRBD2. The CDR3 consists of 16 residues. V lost 4 bases, J lost 5 bases, and 7 bases stayed unmatched. The germline gives CDR1 SGHNT, CDR2 YYREEE (reference sequence). CDR3 protein: CASSPTTSGGVETQYF. The CDR3 DNA sequence: TGTGCCAGCAGCCCCACGACTAGCGGGGGGGTGGAGACCCAGTACTTC. Together with reference TRBV5-4 and TRBJ2-5, the CDR3 gives the full variable domain: ETGVTQSPTHLIKTRGQQVTLRCSSQSGHNTVSWYQQALGQGPQFIFQYYREEENGRGNFPPRFSGLQFPNYSSELNVNALELDDSALYLCASSPTTSGGVETQYFGPGTRLLVL.

The rearrangement links TRBV18 to TRBJ1-1, with a tentative D call TRBD1 (5 bases). Deletions cut 6 bases from V and 5 bases from J, with 13 bases between. Germline assignment: CDR1 KGHSH and CDR2 LQKENI. CDR3 length: 13 residues. The CDR3 sequence: CASSTWGGTEAFF. CDR3 sequence (DNA): TGTGCCAGCTCCACCTGGGGGGGAACTGAAGCTTTCTTT.

This chain links TRBV29-1 with TRBJ1-1; no reliable D call. Trimming took 3 bases from V and 6 from J, leaving 11 bases between them. Germline-derived CDR1 and CDR2 are SQVTM and ANQGSEA. This CDR3 has 12 amino acids. The CDR3 sequence is CSVETYGAEAFF. CDR3 coding DNA: TGCAGCGTTGAGACCTACGGGGCTGAAGCTTTCTTT. The full variable domain, with the rest looked up from reference TRBV29-1 and TRBJ1-1, is SAVISQKPSRDICQRGTSLTIQCQVDSQVTMMFWYRQQPGQSLTLIATANQGSEATYESGFVIDKFPISRPNLTFSTLTVSNMSPEDSSIYLCSVETYGAEAFFGQGTRLTVV.

The rearrangement joins TRBV19 to TRBJ1-1; 8 bases are a match to TRBD1. Trimming cost V 5 bases and J 3 bases; bases outside gene matches: 17. Germline V gene sequence: CDR1 LNHDA, CDR2 SQIVND (reference sequence). The CDR3 is made up of 18 amino acids. CDR3 nucleotide sequence: TGTGCCAGTAGTCGGGACAGGCCCTTGTCATATAGAGACACTGAAGCTTTCTTT. Translating it yields CASSRDRPLSYRDTEAFF.

The chain joins TRBV7-9 to TRBJ1-2, with a weak D call TRBD1 (5 bases). Germline assignment: CDR1 SEHNR and CDR2 FQNEAQ (reference sequence). This CDR3 comprises 12 residues. V lost 8 bases and J 6 bases, leaving 13 bases between the germline ends. The CDR3 DNA reads TGTGCCAGCGTAGGGGTAGGGGATGGCTACACCTTC. It specifies CASVGVGDGYTF.

The V call is TRBV28, the J call TRBJ1-5; D remains ambiguous. V lost 10 bases, J lost 2 bases, and 12 bases lay in between. The germline gives CDR1 MDHEN, CDR2 SYDVKM. The CDR3 sequence is 13 residues long. CDR3 coding DNA: TGTGCCATCCAGCTCGGGGGCAATCAGCCCCAGCATTTT. Its translation: CAIQLGGNQPQHF.

This chain uses TRBV6-5 with TRBJ2-7; D unresolved. CDR1 and CDR2 (germline): MNHEY, SVGAGI. The CDR3 extends over 13 amino acids. V lost 1 base to trimming and J lost 5 bases, with 9 bases between them. The CDR3 sequence: CASSYYPRNEQYF. Written as DNA, the CDR3 is TGTGCCAGCAGTTACTATCCTAGGAACGAGCAGTACTTC.

The rearrangement uses TRBV14 and TRBJ2-5; TRBD1 is a possible D gene (5 bases). CDR1 is SGHDN, CDR2 FVKESK, per germline. This CDR3 region has 14 residues. V dropped 3 bases and J dropped 4 bases, with 12 bases sitting between them. CDR3 coding DNA: TGTGCCAGCAGCCACTTTGGGGCTGGAGAGACCCAGTACTTC. It is translated as CASSHFGAGETQYF. Together with reference TRBV14 and TRBJ2-5, the CDR3 gives the full variable domain: EAGVTQFPSHSVIEKGQTVTLRCDPISGHDNLYWYRRVMGKEIKFLLHFVKESKQDESGMPNNRFLAERTGGTYSTLKVQPAELEDSGVYFCASSHFGAGETQYFGPGTRLLVL.

This clone was observed a single time. The CDR3 DNA reads TGTGCCACCAGCAGGGCTTACATCGAAGAGACCCAGTACTTC. It codes for CATSRAYIEETQYF. This chain connects TRBV15 to TRBJ2-5; no clear D. The germline gives CDR1 LNHNV, CDR2 YYDKDF (reference sequence). V was trimmed by 3 bases and J by 3 bases, leaving 11 bases between them. CDR3 length equals 14 residues. The whole variable domain, filled in from reference TRBV15 and TRBJ2-5, reads DAMVIQNPRYQVTQFGKPVTLSCSQTLNHNVMYWYQQKSSQAPKLLFHYYDKDFNNEADTPDNFQSRRPNTSFCFLDIRSPGLGDTAMYLCATSRAYIEETQYFGPGTRLLVL.

V is TRBV25-1 and J is TRBJ1-6; D possibly corresponds to TRBD1 (6 bases). V was shortened by 6 bases and J by 4 bases, with 10 bases between the two germline ends. The CDR3 has 14 residues. CDR1 and CDR2 from the germline V gene are MGHDK and SYGVNS. The DNA of the CDR3 is TGTGCCAGCAGGGCAGGGGCATATAATTCACCCCTCCACTTT. Protein sequence: CASRAGAYNSPLHF. Full variable domain (outside the CDR3, taken from reference TRBV25-1 and TRBJ1-6): EADIYQTPRYLVIGTGKKITLECSQTMGHDKMYWYQQDPGMELHLIHYSYGVNSTEKGDLSSESTVSRIRTEHFPLTLESARPSHTSQYLCASRAGAYNSPLHFGNGTRLTVT.

The gene calls are TRBV19 and TRBJ2-7; the D is unclear. CDR1 is LNHDA, CDR2 SQIVND, per germline (reference sequence). CDR3 length: 15 amino acids. Trimming pared 0 bases from V and 7 bases from J, leaving 16 bases between. CDR3 DNA: TGTGCCAGTAGTATAGACGGAGTAGCCCGCCTTGAGCAGTACTTC. Its protein product is CASSIDGVARLEQYF.

The CDR3 sequence: CASSSNRGIEQYF. DNA for the CDR3: TGCGCCAGCAGCTCCAACAGGGGCATCGAGCAGTACTTC. The chain recombines TRBV5-1 with TRBJ2-5; 7 bases line up with TRBD1. The J call is in doubt because the DNA end fits TRBJ2-7 better. The CDR3 has 13 amino acids. Germline lookup yields CDR1 SGHRS and CDR2 YFSETQ.

This clone has more than one count but fewer than ten. CDR3 sequence: CASSLSTAGTGGSQPQHF. Written as DNA, the CDR3 is TGTGCCAGCAGTTTATCCACAGCCGGGACAGGGGGCTCTCAGCCCCAGCATTTT. The chain carries TRBV27 and TRBJ1-5; 12 nucleotides align to TRBD1. This CDR3 region has 18 residues. The germline V gene encodes CDR1 MNHEY and CDR2 SMNVEV (reference sequence). V dropped 0 bases and J dropped 6; count of bases not matched to a gene: 9.

This chain uses TRBV7-2 with TRBJ1-3; TRBD1 agrees at 8 bases. Germline V gene lookup returns CDR1 SGHTA and CDR2 FQGNSA. With 4 bases clipped from V and 3 bases from J, the junction kept 17 bases outside the gene matches. The CDR3 has 19 residues. The CDR3 bases are TGTGCCAGCAGCTCCCAACCGGCCCGGACAGGGAACCATGGAAACACCATATATTTT. Its translation: CASSSQPARTGNHGNTIYF. The variable domain in full, with the rest retrieved from reference TRBV7-2 and TRBJ1-3, is GAGVSQSPSNKVTEKGKDVELRCDPISGHTALYWYRQSLGQGLEFLIYFQGNSAPDKSGLPSDRFSAERTGGSVSTLTIQRTQQEDSAVYLCASSSQPARTGNHGNTIYFGEGSWLTVV.

A few counts support this clone. This chain joins TRBV7-3 and TRBJ1-1; D remains unclear. The CDR3 covers 14 residues. Trimming cost V 5 bases and J 4 bases, with 14 bases left between them. The V gene's germline CDR1 is SGHTA and CDR2 FQGTGA. For the CDR3, the DNA is TGTGCCAGCAGCACCAACGGGAGAGGCACTGAAGCTTTCTTT. It yields the protein CASSTNGRGTEAFF.

V gene TRBV14 combines with J gene TRBJ1-2; D uncertain. CDR1 and CDR2 (germline): SGHDN, FVKESK. The ends were cut back, 4 bases at V and 8 bases at J, with 11 bases in the middle. The CDR3 runs 12 residues. In DNA, the CDR3 is TGTGCCAGCAGCCCGGCAGGATCCGGCTACACCTTC. It encodes CASSPAGSGYTF.

The V gene is TRBV6-4, the J gene TRBJ1-1, with 9 bases aligning to TRBD1. V shed 4 bases, J shed 5 bases, and the junction held 5 bases outside the gene matches. The CDR3 covers 14 residues. Germline V gives CDR1 MRHNA, CDR2 SNTAGT. DNA for the CDR3: TGTGCCAGCAGTGTGGACAGGGGTAGAACTGAAGCTTTCTTT. Protein product: CASSVDRGRTEAFF.

The chain employs TRBV6-1 and TRBJ2-5; the match to TRBD1 covers 7 bases. The J call could be wrong; TRBJ2-7 is a better fit for the DNA end. Germline-derived CDR1 and CDR2 are MNHNS and SASEGT. The CDR3 sequence is 14 residues long. The CDR3 loop reads CASSERGPEYEQYF. For the CDR3, the DNA is TGTGCCAGCAGTGAAAGGGGGCCTGAATACGAGCAGTACTTC.

J is TRBJ2-7 and V is TRBV19, with 10 bases fitting TRBD1. The V gene's germline CDR1 is LNHDA and CDR2 SQIVND (reference sequence). This CDR3 spans 16 amino acids. Trimming at V came to 4 bases and at J to 4 bases, leaving 10 bases not matched to a gene. CDR3 loop: CASSTLDRGGFYEQYF. Written as DNA, the CDR3 is TGTGCCAGTAGTACCCTGGACAGGGGGGGCTTTTACGAGCAGTACTTC.

The gene calls are TRBV5-8 and TRBJ2-5; 7 bases are a match to TRBD1. V lost 2 bases and J lost 5; bases outside the gene matches: 3. The CDR3 is made up of 13 amino acids. Germline CDR1 SGHTS, CDR2 YDEGEE. The CDR3 is CASSFGQVETQYF. The CDR3 DNA is TGTGCCAGCAGCTTTGGACAGGTCGAGACCCAGTACTTC. The full variable domain, rest sourced from reference TRBV5-8 and TRBJ2-5, is EAGVTQSPTHLIKTRGQQATLRCSPISGHTSVYWYQQALGLGLQFLLWYDEGEERNRGNFPPRFSGRQFPNYSSELNVNALELEDSALYLCASSFGQVETQYFGPGTRLLVL.

This rearrangement joins TRBV5-6 to TRBJ1-5; D is unclear. This CDR3 has 15 amino acids. From germline, CDR1 is SGHDT and CDR2 YYEEEE. V was clipped by 0 bases and J by 0 bases, with 7 bases between them. The CDR3 protein is CASSLGFNSNQPQHF. In DNA, the CDR3 is TGTGCCAGCAGCTTGGGTTTCAATAGCAATCAGCCCCAGCATTTT. The variable domain in full, completed from reference TRBV5-6 and TRBJ1-5, reads DAGVTQSPTHLIKTRGQQVTLRCSPKSGHDTVSWYQQALGQGPQFIFQYYEEEERQRGNFPDRFSGHQFPNYSSELNVNALLLGDSALYLCASSLGFNSNQPQHFGDGTRLSIL.